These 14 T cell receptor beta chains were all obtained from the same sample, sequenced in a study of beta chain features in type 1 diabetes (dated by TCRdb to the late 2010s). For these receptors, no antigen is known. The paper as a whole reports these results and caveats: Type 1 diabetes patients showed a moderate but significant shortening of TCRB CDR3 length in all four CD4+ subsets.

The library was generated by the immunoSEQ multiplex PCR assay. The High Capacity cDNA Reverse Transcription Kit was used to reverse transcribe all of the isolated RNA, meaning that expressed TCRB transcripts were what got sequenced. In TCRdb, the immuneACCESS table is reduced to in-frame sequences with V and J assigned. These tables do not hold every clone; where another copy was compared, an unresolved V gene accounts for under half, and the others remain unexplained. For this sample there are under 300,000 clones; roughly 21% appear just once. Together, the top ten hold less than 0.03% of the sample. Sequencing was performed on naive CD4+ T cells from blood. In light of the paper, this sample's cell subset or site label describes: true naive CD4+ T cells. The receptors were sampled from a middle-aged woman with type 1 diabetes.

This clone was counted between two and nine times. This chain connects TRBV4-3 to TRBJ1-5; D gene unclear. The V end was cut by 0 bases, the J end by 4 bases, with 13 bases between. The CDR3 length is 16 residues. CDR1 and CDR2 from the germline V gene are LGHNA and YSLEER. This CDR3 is CASSQDRSRENQPQHF. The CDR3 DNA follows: TGCGCCAGCAGCCAAGATCGGTCTAGGGAGAATCAGCCCCAGCATTTT.

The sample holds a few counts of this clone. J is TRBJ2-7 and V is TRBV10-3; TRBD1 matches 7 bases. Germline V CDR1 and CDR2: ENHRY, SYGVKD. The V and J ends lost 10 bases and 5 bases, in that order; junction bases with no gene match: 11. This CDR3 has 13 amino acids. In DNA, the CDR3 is TGTGCCACCCTACCGGGACAGCCACACGAGCAGTACTTC. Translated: CATLPGQPHEQYF.

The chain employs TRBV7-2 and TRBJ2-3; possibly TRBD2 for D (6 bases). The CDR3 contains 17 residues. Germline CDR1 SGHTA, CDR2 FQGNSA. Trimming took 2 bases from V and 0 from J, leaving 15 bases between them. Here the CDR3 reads CASSLIGSTGSTDTQYF. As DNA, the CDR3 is TGTGCCAGCAGCTTAATCGGGAGCACGGGGAGCACAGATACGCAGTATTTT.

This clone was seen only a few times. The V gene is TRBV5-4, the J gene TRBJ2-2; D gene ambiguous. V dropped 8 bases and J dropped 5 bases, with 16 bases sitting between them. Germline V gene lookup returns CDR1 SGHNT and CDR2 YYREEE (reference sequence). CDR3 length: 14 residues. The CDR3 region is CASSSRALTGELFF. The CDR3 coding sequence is TGTGCCAGTTCGAGTAGAGCGTTGACCGGGGAGCTGTTTTTT.

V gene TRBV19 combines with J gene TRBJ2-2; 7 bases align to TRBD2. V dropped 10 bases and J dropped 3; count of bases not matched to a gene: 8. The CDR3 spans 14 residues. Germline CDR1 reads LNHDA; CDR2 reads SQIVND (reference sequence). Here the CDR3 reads CATRGRADTGELFF. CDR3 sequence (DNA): TGTGCCACTAGAGGGAGGGCGGACACCGGGGAGCTGTTTTTT.

The CDR3 spells CASSRGQGGNYGYTF. The CDR3, as DNA: TGCGCCAGCAGCCGTGGACAGGGTGGTAACTATGGCTACACCTTC. V usage is TRBV4-3 and J usage is TRBJ1-2; 8 bases are a match to TRBD1. V dropped 4 bases and J dropped 1; count of bases not matched to a gene: 5. CDR3 size: 15 residues. Looked up from germline, CDR1 is LGHNA and CDR2 is YSLEER.

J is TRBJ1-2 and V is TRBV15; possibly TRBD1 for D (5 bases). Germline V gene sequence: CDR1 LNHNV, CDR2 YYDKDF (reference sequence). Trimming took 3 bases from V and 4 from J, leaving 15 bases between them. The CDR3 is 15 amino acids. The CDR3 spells CATSSAQGGAYGYTF. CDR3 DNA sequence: TGTGCCACCAGCAGCGCCCAGGGCGGGGCCTATGGCTACACCTTC.

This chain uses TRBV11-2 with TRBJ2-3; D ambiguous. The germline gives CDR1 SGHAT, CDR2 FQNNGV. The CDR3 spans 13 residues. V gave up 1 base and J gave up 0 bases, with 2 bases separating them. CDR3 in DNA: TGTGCCAGCAGCTTAGCTAGCACAGATACGCAGTATTTT. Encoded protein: CASSLASTDTQYF. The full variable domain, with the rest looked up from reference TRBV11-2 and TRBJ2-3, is EAGVAQSPRYKIIEKRQSVAFWCNPISGHATLYWYQQILGQGPKLLIQFQNNGVVDDSQLPKDRFSAERLKGVDSTLKIQPAKLEDSAVYLCASSLASTDTQYFGPGTRLTVL.

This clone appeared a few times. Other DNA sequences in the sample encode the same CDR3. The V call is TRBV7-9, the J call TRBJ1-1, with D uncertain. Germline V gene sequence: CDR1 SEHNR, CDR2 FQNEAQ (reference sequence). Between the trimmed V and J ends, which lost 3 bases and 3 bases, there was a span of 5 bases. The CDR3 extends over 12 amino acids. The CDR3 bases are TGTGCCAGCAGCTTGAGGGACACTGAAGCTTTCTTT. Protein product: CASSLRDTEAFF.

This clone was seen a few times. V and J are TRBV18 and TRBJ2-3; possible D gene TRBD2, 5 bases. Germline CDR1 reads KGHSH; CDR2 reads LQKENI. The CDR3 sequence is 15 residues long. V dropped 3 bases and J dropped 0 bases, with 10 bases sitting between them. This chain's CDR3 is CASSPGSSSTDTQYF. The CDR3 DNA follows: TGTGCCAGCTCACCGGGGAGTTCTAGCACAGATACGCAGTATTTT.

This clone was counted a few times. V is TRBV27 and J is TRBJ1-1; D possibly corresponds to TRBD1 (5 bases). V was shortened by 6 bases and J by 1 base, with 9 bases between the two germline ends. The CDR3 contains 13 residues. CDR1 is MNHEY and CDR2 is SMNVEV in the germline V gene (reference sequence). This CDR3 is CASRRQPNTEAFF. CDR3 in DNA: TGTGCCAGCAGGCGACAGCCGAACACTGAAGCTTTCTTT.

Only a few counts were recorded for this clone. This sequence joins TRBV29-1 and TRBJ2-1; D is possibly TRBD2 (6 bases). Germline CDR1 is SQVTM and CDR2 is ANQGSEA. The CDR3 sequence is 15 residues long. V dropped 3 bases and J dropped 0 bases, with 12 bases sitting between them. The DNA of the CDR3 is TGCAGCGTTGAGGGACTGCCGAGCTCCTACAATGAGCAGTTCTTC. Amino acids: CSVEGLPSSYNEQFF.

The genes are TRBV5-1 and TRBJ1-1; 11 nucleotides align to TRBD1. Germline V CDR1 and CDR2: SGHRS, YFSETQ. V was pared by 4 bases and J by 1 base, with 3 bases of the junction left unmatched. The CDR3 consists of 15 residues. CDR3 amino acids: CASSDGQGANTEAFF. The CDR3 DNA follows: TGCGCCAGCAGCGACGGACAGGGGGCGAACACTGAAGCTTTCTTT.

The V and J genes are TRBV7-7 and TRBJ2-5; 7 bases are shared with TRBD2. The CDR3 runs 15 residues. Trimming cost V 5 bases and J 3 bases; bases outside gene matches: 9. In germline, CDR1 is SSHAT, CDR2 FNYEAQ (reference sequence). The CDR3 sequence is CASSPNPAGEETQYF. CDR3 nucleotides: TGTGCCAGCAGCCCAAACCCCGCGGGAGAAGAGACCCAGTACTTC.